The clone carrying this T cell receptor beta chain has only a few counts. The data belong to a study of identical twins' blood T cells. TCR cDNA libraries came from RNA via a modified published protocol. TCRdb redid the calling of the 5' RACE reads with MiXCR, one entry per CDR3 protein. This table holds hundreds of thousands of distinct CDR3 sequences, 28% found once. The source material was PBMCs. The sequence was collected from a woman aged 18-55 years in good health.

The CDR3 here is CASRQRTGITYEQYF. DNA for the CDR3: TGTGCCAGCAGGCAAAGGACAGGGATTACCTACGAGCAGTACTTC. The gene calls are TRBV2 and TRBJ2-7, with 8 bases matching TRBD1. The CDR3 is 15 amino acids. The germline CDR1 and CDR2 sequences are SNHLY and FYNNEI. Losses at the gene ends were 6 bases for V and 2 bases for J; bases not matched to a gene: 9.